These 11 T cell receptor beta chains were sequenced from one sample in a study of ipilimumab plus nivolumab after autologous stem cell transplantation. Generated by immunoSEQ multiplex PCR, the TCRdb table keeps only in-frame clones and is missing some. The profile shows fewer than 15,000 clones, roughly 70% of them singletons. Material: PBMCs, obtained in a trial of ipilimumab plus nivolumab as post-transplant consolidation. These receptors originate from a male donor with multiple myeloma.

The CDR3 region has the DNA TGCAGCGTTGAAGATTTCGTTCGAGGAGGGGGGCATCCCCGGGGCTCCTACAATGAGCAGTTCTTC. It specifies CSVEDFVRGGGHPRGSYNEQFF. The gene calls are TRBV29-1 and TRBJ2-1; either TRBD1 or TRBD2 may supply D (6 bases each). The CDR3 runs to 22 residues. Trimming pared 0 bases from V and 0 bases from J, leaving 30 bases between. From germline, CDR1 is SQVTM and CDR2 ANQGSEA.

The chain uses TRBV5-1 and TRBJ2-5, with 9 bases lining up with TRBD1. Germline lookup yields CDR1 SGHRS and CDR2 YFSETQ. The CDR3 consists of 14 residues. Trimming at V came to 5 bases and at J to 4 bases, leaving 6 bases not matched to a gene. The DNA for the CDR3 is TGCGCCAGCAGGCCGGGACAGGGTTTAGAGACCCAGTACTTC. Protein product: CASRPGQGLETQYF.

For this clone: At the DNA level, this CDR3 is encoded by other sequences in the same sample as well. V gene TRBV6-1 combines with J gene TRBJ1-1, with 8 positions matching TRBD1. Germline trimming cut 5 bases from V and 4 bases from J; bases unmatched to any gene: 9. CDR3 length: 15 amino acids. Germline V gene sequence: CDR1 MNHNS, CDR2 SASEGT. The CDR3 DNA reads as TGTGCCAGCAGTCCTCGGCAGGGGGCATCCACTGAAGCTTTCTTT. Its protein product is CASSPRQGASTEAFF.

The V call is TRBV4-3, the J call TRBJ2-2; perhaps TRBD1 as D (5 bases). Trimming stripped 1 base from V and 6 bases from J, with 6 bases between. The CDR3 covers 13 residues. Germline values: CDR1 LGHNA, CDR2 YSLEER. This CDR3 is CASSQVGAGELFF. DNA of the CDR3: TGCGCCAGCAGCCAAGTAGGGGCCGGGGAGCTGTTTTTT.

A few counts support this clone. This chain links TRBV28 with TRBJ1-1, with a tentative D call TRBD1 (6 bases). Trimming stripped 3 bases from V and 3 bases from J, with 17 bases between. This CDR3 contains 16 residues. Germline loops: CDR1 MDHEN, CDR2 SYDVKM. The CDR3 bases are TGTGCCAGCAGTTTGGGAGGGGGAGCCGGGGACACTGAAGCTTTCTTT. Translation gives CASSLGGGAGDTEAFF. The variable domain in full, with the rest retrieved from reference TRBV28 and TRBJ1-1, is DVKVTQSSRYLVKRTGEKVFLECVQDMDHENMFWYRQDPGLGLRLIYFSYDVKMKEKGDIPEGYSVSREKKERFSLILESASTNQTSMYLCASSLGGGAGDTEAFFGQGTRLTVV.

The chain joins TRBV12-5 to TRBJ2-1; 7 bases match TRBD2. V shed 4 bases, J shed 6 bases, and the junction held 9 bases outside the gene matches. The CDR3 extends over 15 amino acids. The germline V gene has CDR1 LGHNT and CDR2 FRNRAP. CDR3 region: CASGWRSGVVNEQFF. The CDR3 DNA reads TGTGCTAGTGGTTGGAGAAGCGGGGTGGTCAATGAGCAGTTCTTC.

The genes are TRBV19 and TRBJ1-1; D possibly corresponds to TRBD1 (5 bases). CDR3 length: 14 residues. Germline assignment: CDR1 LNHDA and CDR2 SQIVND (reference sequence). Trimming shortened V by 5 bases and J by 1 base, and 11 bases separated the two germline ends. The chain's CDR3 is CASSVDRPNTEAFF. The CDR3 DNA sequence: TGTGCCAGTAGTGTCGACAGACCGAACACTGAAGCTTTCTTT.

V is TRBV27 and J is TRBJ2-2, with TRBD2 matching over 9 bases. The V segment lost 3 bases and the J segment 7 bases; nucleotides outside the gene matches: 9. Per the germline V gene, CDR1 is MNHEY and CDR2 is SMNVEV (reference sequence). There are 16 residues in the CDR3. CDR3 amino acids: CASSFLAGARNGELFF. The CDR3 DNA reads TGTGCCAGCAGTTTTTTAGCGGGGGCACGGAACGGGGAGCTGTTTTTT.

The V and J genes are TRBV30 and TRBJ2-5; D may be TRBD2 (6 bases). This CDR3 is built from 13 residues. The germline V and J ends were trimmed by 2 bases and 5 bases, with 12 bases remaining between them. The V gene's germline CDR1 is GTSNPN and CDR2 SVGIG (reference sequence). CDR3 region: CAWSTRLDETQYF. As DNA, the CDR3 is TGTGCCTGGAGTACCCGACTAGATGAGACCCAGTACTTC.

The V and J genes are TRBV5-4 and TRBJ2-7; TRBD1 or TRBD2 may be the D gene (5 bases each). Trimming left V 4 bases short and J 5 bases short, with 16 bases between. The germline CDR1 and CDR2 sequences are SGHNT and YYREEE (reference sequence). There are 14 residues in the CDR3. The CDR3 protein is CASSMPHWGNEQYF. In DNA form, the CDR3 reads TGTGCCAGCAGCATGCCGCATTGGGGGAACGAGCAGTACTTC.

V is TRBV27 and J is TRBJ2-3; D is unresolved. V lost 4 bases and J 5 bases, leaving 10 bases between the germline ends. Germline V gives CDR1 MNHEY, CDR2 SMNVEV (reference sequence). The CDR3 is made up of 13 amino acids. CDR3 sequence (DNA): TGTGCCAGCAGTTCGGGCGGCAAAGATACGCAGTATTTT. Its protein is CASSSGGKDTQYF.